Sequencing of this T cell receptor beta chain was carried out in a study of cytomegalovirus exposure and HLA in healthy donors. Study-wide findings and caveats: The HLA-A and HLA-B alleles of most subjects were reportedly predicted accurately from TCR beta sequences.

Of note for this clone: Its target is unknown.

The PCR employed 60 Vbeta primers together with 13 Jbeta primers. Data came from immunoSEQ multiplex PCR; TCRdb stores just in-frame clones and leaves some out. The sample records fewer than 200,000 clones, 76% being singletons. Those who donated were healthy bone marrow donors. J gave up 3 bases and V 4 bases, and 11 bases lay outside the gene matches. The germline V gene has CDR1 SGHKS and CDR2 YYEKEE (reference sequence). This CDR3 spans 16 amino acids. The gene calls are TRBV5-5 and TRBJ1-2; 8 positions agree with TRBD1. The TCR comes from a female donor in good health and CMV-seronegative. The sample was PBMCs. The CDR3 here is CASSQGRHRGDYGYTF. CDR3 nucleotide sequence: TGTGCCAGCAGCCAAGGGCGGCACAGGGGGGACTATGGCTACACCTTC.